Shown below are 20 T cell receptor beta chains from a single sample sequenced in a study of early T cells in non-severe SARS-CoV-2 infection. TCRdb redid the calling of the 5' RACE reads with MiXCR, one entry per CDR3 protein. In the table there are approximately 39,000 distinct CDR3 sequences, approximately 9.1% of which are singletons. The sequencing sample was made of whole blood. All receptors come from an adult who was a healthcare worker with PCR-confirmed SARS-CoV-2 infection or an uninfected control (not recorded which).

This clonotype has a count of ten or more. CDR3 coding DNA: TGTGCCAGCACCTCTAGCGGGGTAGAGACCCAGTACTTC. Its translation is CASTSSGVETQYF. The rearrangement joins TRBV6-6 to TRBJ2-5; TRBD2 agrees at 9 bases. The junction had 4 bases not matched to a gene; V was cut back by 7 bases and J by 4 bases. Germline V CDR1 and CDR2: MNHNY, SVGAGI (reference sequence). This CDR3 contains 13 residues.

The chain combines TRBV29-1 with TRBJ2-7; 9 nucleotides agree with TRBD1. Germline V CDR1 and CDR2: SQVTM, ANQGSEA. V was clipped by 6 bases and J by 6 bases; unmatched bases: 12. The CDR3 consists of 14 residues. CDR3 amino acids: CSVAQGAATREQYF. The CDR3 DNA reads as TGCAGCGTGGCACAGGGGGCGGCGACTCGCGAGCAGTACTTC.

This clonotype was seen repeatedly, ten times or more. The CDR3 region has the DNA TGTGCCAGCACCCTGCAGGGGTTGGGTGCTGAAGCTTTCTTT. This codes for CASTLQGLGAEAFF. The genes are TRBV12-3 or TRBV12-4 and TRBJ1-1, with D perhaps TRBD1 (6 bases). Trimming stripped 7 bases from V and 6 bases from J, with 18 bases between. The CDR3 has 14 amino acids.

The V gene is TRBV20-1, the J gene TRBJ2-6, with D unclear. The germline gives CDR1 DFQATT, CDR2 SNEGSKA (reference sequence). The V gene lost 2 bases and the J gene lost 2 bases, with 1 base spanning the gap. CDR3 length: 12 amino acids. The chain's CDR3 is CSARPGANVLTF. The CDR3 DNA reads TGCAGTGCTAGACCTGGGGCCAACGTCCTGACTTTC.

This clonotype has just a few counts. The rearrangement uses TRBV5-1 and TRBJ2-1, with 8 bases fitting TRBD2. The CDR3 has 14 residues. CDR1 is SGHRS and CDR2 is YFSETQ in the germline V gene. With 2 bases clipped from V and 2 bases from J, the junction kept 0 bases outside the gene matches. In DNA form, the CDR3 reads TGCGCCAGCAGCTTTAGCGGGGCCTACAATGAGCAGTTCTTC. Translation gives CASSFSGAYNEQFF.

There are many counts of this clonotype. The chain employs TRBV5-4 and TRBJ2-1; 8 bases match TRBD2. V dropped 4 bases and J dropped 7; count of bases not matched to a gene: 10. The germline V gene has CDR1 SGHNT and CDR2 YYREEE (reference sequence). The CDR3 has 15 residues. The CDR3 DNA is TGTGCCAGCAGCCCCCCGTCGGGGGGGCAGAATGAGCAGTTCTTC. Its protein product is CASSPPSGGQNEQFF.

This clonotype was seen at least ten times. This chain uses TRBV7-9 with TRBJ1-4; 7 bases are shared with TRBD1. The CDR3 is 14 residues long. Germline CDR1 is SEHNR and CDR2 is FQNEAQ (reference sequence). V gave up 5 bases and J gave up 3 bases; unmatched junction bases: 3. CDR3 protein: CASSQDRANEKLFF. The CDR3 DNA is TGTGCCAGCAGCCAAGACAGGGCTAATGAAAAACTGTTTTTT.

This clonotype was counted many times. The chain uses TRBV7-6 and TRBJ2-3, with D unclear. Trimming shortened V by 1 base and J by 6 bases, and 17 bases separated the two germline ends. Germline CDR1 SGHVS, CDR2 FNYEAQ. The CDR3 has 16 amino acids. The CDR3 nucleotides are TGTGCCAGCAGCTTAGTTATCGGGCTAGGAGAGGATACGCAGTATTTT. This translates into CASSLVIGLGEDTQYF. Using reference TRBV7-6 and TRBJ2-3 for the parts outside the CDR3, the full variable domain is GAGVSQSPRYKVTKRGQDVALRCDPISGHVSLYWYRQALGQGPEFLTYFNYEAQQDKSGLPNDRFSAERPEGSISTLTIQRTEQRDSAMYRCASSLVIGLGEDTQYFGPGTRLTVL.

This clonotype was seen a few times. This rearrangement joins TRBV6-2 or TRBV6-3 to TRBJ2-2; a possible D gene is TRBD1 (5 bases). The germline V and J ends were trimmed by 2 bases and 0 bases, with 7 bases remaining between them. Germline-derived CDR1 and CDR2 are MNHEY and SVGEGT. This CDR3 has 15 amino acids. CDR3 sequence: CASSYVRANTGELFF. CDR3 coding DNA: TGTGCCAGCAGTTACGTCAGGGCGAACACCGGGGAGCTGTTTTTT.

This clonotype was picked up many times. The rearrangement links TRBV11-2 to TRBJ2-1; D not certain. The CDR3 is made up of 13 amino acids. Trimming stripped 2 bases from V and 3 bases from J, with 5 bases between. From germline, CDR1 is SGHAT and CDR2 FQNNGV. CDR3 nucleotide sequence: TGTGCCAGCAGCTTATCAGTCTACAATGAGCAGTTCTTC. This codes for CASSLSVYNEQFF.

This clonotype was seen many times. The CDR3 nucleotides read TGTGCCAGCAGGCTAAGCGGGGGCCCCCACTACGAGCAGTACTTC. Amino acids: CASRLSGGPHYEQYF. V is TRBV27 and J is TRBJ2-7; TRBD2 matches 8 bases. V lost 6 bases, J lost 3 bases, and 10 bases stayed unmatched. The germline V gene has CDR1 MNHEY and CDR2 SMNVEV (reference sequence). This CDR3 has 15 residues.

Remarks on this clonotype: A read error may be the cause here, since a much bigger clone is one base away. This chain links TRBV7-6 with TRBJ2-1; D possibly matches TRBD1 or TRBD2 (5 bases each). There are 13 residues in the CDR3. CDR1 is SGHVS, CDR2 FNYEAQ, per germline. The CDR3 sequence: CASSHGTNNKQFF. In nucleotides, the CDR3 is TGTGCCAGCAGCCACGGGACCAACAATAAGCAGTTCTTC.

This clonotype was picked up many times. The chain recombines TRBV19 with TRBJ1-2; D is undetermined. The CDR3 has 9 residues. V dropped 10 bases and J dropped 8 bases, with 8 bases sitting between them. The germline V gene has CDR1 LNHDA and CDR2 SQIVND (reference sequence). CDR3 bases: TGTGCCAATCAACAGGGCTACACCTTC. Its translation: CANQQGYTF.

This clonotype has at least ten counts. The CDR3, as DNA: TGCAGCGTTGAGCCGGGAGAAGCTTTCTTT. As protein: CSVEPGEAFF. V and J are TRBV29-1 and TRBJ1-1; D is ambiguous. With 3 bases removed from V and 8 bases from J, the gap between germline ends came to 7 bases. The CDR3 has 10 amino acids. CDR1 is SQVTM, CDR2 ANQGSEA, per germline.

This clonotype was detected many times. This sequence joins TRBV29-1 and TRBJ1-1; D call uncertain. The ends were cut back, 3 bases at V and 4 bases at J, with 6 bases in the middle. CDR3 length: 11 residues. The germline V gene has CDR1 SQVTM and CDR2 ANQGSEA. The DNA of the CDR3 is TGCAGCGTTGAGACTACCACTGAAGCTTTCTTT. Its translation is CSVETTTEAFF.

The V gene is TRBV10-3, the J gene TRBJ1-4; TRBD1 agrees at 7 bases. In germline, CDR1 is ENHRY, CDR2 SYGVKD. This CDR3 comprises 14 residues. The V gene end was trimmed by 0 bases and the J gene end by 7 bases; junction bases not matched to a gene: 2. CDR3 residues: CAISESRDSEKLFF. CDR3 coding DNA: TGTGCCATCAGTGAGTCCCGGGACAGTGAAAAACTGTTTTTT.

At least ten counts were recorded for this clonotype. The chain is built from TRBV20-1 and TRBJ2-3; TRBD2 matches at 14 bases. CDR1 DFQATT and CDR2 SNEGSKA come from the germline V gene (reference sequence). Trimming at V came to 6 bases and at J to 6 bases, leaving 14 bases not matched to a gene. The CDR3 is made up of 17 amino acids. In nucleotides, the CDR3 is TGCAGTGCCACAGGACTAGCGGGGGGCGCCAAGCGGGATACGCAGTATTTT. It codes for CSATGLAGGAKRDTQYF.

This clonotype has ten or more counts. CDR3 residues: CASMLGARAFF. The CDR3 nucleotides are TGTGCCAGTATGCTGGGGGCGAGGGCTTTCTTT. The chain links TRBV19 to TRBJ1-1; D possibly corresponds to TRBD1 (6 bases). Per the germline V gene, CDR1 is LNHDA and CDR2 is SQIVND (reference sequence). V was cut by 7 bases and J by 11 bases, with 14 bases left in between. This CDR3 contains 11 residues.

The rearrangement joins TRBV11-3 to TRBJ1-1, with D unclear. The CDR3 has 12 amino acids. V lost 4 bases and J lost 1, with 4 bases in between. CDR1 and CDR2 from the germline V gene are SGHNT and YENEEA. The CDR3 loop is CASSYKNTEAFF. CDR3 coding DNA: TGTGCCAGCAGCTACAAGAACACTGAAGCTTTCTTT.

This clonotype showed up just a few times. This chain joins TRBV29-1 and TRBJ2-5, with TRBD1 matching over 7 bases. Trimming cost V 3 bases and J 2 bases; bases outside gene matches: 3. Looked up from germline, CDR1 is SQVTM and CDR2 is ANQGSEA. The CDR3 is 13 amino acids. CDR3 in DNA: TGCAGCGTTGAGAGGACAGGTCAAGAGACCCAGTACTTC. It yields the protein CSVERTGQETQYF.